These 12 T cell receptor beta chains share one sample of origin, sequenced in a study of blood T cell repertoires in COVID-19. Sequencing used immunoSEQ multiplex PCR; TCRdb keeps in-frame clones, though not all of them. The table records 310,000 or so clones, around 86% of them present only once. Material for sequencing was peripheral blood. All receptors derive from a man between 65 and 80 years old with acute or convalescent COVID-19.

The chain joins TRBV6-5 to TRBJ2-1; no reliable D call. Germline CDR1 is MNHEY and CDR2 is SVGAGI. The CDR3 length is 12 residues. Trimming removed 5 bases from V and 10 bases from J, with 12 bases in between. As DNA, the CDR3 is TGTGCCAGCAGTCAAAACCCAGGAGAGCAGTTCTTC. Translated: CASSQNPGEQFF.

The chain recombines TRBV5-1 with TRBJ2-5; D remains ambiguous. Germline V gene data show CDR1 as SGHRS and CDR2 as YFSETQ. V was shortened by 4 bases and J by 1 base, with 5 bases between the two germline ends. The CDR3 loop spans 12 amino acids. CDR3 sequence reads: CASSAVQETQYF. The CDR3 region has the DNA TGCGCCAGCAGCGCGGTCCAAGAGACCCAGTACTTC.

The chain combines TRBV4-3 with TRBJ2-1; 12 positions match TRBD2. The V gene's germline CDR1 is LGHNA and CDR2 YSLEER. The CDR3 consists of 16 residues. With V trimmed by 2 bases and J by 3 bases, 2 bases remained unmatched. CDR3 nucleotides: TGCGCCAGCAGCCAAAGGACTAGCGGGGTCTACAATGAGCAGTTCTTC. Protein sequence: CASSQRTSGVYNEQFF.

The chain couples TRBV9 to TRBJ1-1, with D possibly TRBD1 on 5 matching bases. The CDR3 is 13 amino acids. V gave up 3 bases and J gave up 10 bases, with 16 bases separating them. The germline V gene has CDR1 SGDLS and CDR2 YYNGEE. This CDR3 is CASSAPLGAGAFF. The CDR3 bases are TGTGCCAGCAGCGCACCCCTAGGGGCTGGAGCTTTCTTT.

The rearrangement joins TRBV2 to TRBJ1-6; possible D gene TRBD1, 5 bases. Germline V gives CDR1 SNHLY, CDR2 FYNNEI. V was cut by 2 bases and J by 16 bases, with 18 bases left in between. The CDR3 contains 14 residues. CDR3 bases: TGTGCCAGCAGTGAACAAGGGGTGACGCCCTATCTCCACTTT. Translating gives CASSEQGVTPYLHF.

The chain uses TRBV21-1 and TRBJ1-2. TRBV21-1 counts as a pseudogene. The CDR3 has 16 amino acids. The CDR3 bases are TGTGCCAGCAGCAGCCCCAGCGAGGAATCGGACTATGGCTACACCTTC. Its protein product is CASSSPSEESDYGYTF.

V gene TRBV18 combines with J gene TRBJ2-2; a weak D match, TRBD2 (5 bases). Trimming removed 3 bases at V and 6 bases at J, with 8 bases between. Germline V gene sequence: CDR1 KGHSH, CDR2 LQKENI. This CDR3 has 13 amino acids. As DNA, the CDR3 is TGTGCCAGCTCACCCTCCGGGGCCGGGGAGCTGTTTTTT. It is translated as CASSPSGAGELFF.

This clone appeared a few times. V and J are TRBV23-1 and TRBJ2-5; D unclear. TRBV23-1 is an ORF, with its function uncertain. The length of the CDR3 is 14 residues. The ends were cut back, 1 base at V and 2 bases at J, with 8 bases in the middle. Here the CDR3 DNA reads TGCGCCAGCAGTCAATTAGACTCACAAGAGACCCAGTACTTC. This sequence encodes CASSQLDSQETQYF.

The chain couples TRBV4-1 to TRBJ1-6, with D hard to call. CDR3 length: 15 amino acids. V was trimmed by 1 base and J by 3 bases, leaving 7 bases between them. The germline CDR1 and CDR2 sequences are MGHRA and YSYEKL. The DNA of the CDR3 is TGCGCCAGCAGCCAAGGACACCTCTATAATTCACCCCTCCACTTT. Protein: CASSQGHLYNSPLHF.

This chain joins TRBV4-3 and TRBJ2-1, with no clear D. V lost 0 bases to trimming and J lost 8 bases, with 8 bases between them. The CDR3 extends over 13 amino acids. Germline V gene sequence: CDR1 LGHNA, CDR2 YSLEER. CDR3 residues: CASSQEFPDEQFF. The CDR3 DNA reads as TGCGCCAGCAGCCAAGAATTCCCCGATGAGCAGTTCTTC.

The genes are TRBV7-6 and TRBJ1-3, with D possibly matching TRBD1 (5 bases). V was cut by 5 bases and J by 2 bases, with 16 bases left in between. CDR1 is SGHVS and CDR2 is FNYEAQ in the germline V gene. The CDR3 extends over 16 amino acids. The CDR3 spells CASSLGGVGAGNTIYF. In DNA form, the CDR3 reads TGTGCCAGCAGCCTAGGAGGTGTAGGGGCTGGAAACACCATATATTTT.

V is TRBV6-4 and J is TRBJ1-2, with 9 positions matching TRBD1. Germline V CDR1 and CDR2: MRHNA, SNTAGT. The length of the CDR3 is 14 residues. J was trimmed by 8 bases and V by 0 bases; bases with no gene match: 4. CDR3 DNA sequence: TGTGCCAGCAGTGACTCACAGGGGGCAGGAGGCTACACCTTC. Its protein is CASSDSQGAGGYTF.